Each of the 20 T cell receptor beta chains below was sequenced from the same sample in a study of T cells in localized non-small cell lung cancer. Only in-frame clones appear in the TCRdb table, and some are missing; sequencing was by immunoSEQ multiplex PCR. The table records about 40,000 clones, 81% of them present only once. Specimen: peripheral blood mononuclear cells, collected before any cancer treatment. Receptors originate from a male donor aged 60 or over with stage II lung adenocarcinoma.

J is TRBJ2-3 and V is TRBV2; no definite D call. V was trimmed by 6 bases and J by 0 bases, leaving 7 bases between them. Germline values: CDR1 SNHLY, CDR2 FYNNEI. The CDR3 consists of 13 residues. This CDR3 reads CASRDRSTDTQYF. The CDR3 DNA sequence: TGTGCCAGCAGGGACCGCAGCACAGATACGCAGTATTTT.

This chain uses TRBV2 with TRBJ1-1, with TRBD1 identical over 9 bases. The CDR3 loop spans 13 amino acids. After removal of 4 bases from V and 5 bases from J, the junction contained 2 bases not matched to a gene. Germline values: CDR1 SNHLY, CDR2 FYNNEI. The chain's CDR3 is CASSGQGVTEAFF. The CDR3 DNA reads as TGTGCCAGCAGTGGACAGGGGGTTACTGAAGCTTTCTTT.

This clone has just one count. CDR3 loop: CASSGRALNTEAFF. CDR3 coding DNA: TGTGCCAGCTCAGGACGGGCTCTGAACACTGAAGCTTTCTTT. The gene calls are TRBV18 and TRBJ1-1; D is undetermined. V was trimmed by 5 bases and J by 0 bases, leaving 10 bases between them. CDR3 size: 14 residues. Per the germline V gene, CDR1 is KGHSH and CDR2 is LQKENI. Together with reference TRBV18 and TRBJ1-1, the CDR3 gives the full variable domain: NAGVMQNPRHLVRRRGQEARLRCSPMKGHSHVYWYRQLPEEGLKFMVYLQKENIIDESGMPKERFSAEFPKEGPSILRIQQVVRGDSAAYFCASSGRALNTEAFFGQGTRLTVV.

The chain uses TRBV12-5 and TRBJ1-1, with TRBD1 matching 8 bases. The CDR3 runs to 17 residues. Germline CDR1 LGHNT, CDR2 FRNRAP. J gave up 2 bases and V 3 bases, and 11 bases lay outside the gene matches. Here the CDR3 DNA reads TGTGCTAGTGGTTTAGGGAGGGCAGGGGGCTCCAACACTGAAGCTTTCTTT. The encoded protein is CASGLGRAGGSNTEAFF.

This chain connects TRBV15 to TRBJ2-4; 10 bases fit TRBD2. CDR1 LNHNV and CDR2 YYDKDF come from the germline V gene (reference sequence). CDR3 size: 18 residues. J lost 3 bases, V lost 3 bases, and 11 bases had no gene match. The CDR3 protein is CATSSLPSGGGVKNIQYF. In DNA form, the CDR3 reads TGTGCCACCAGCAGCCTACCGAGCGGGGGGGGAGTCAAAAACATTCAGTACTTC.

The chain employs TRBV27 and TRBJ1-5; 7 nucleotides align to TRBD1. J lost 7 bases, V lost 4 bases, and 4 bases had no gene match. Germline V lookup: CDR1 MNHEY, CDR2 SMNVEV (reference sequence). The CDR3 contains 13 residues. The CDR3 DNA reads as TGTGCCAGCAGTTACAGGGGAAACCAGCCCCAGCATTTT. It specifies CASSYRGNQPQHF.

The V call is TRBV7-2, the J call TRBJ1-2; perhaps TRBD1 as D (5 bases). The V gene lost 6 bases and the J gene lost 4 bases, with 15 bases spanning the gap. Germline V gene data show CDR1 as SGHTA and CDR2 as FQGNSA. This CDR3 is 14 amino acids long. CDR3 region: CASRVTGRGYGYTF. CDR3 sequence (DNA): TGTGCCAGCAGAGTCACAGGAAGAGGCTATGGCTACACCTTC.

This rearrangement joins TRBV30 to TRBJ1-1; D ambiguous. The V gene lost 4 bases and the J gene lost 4 bases, with 13 bases spanning the gap. The CDR3 length is 13 residues. The germline V gene has CDR1 GTSNPN and CDR2 SVGIG (reference sequence). DNA of the CDR3: TGTGCCTGGAATGTCCAGCGAAGCACTGAAGCTTTCTTT. This gives the protein CAWNVQRSTEAFF.

This rearrangement joins TRBV9 to TRBJ2-2, with a possible D match to TRBD2 (5 bases). Trimming removed 7 bases from V and 1 base from J, with 5 bases in between. There are 12 residues in the CDR3. CDR1 and CDR2 (germline): SGDLS, YYNGEE. The CDR3 coding sequence is TGTGCCAGCGGAGGGAACACCGGGGAGCTGTTTTTT. This sequence encodes CASGGNTGELFF.

The chain joins TRBV6-6 to TRBJ1-2; TRBD1 is a possible D gene (5 bases). There are 12 residues in the CDR3. Trimming cost V 8 bases and J 5 bases, with 12 bases left between them. Per germline, CDR1 MNHNY and CDR2 SVGAGI (reference sequence). The chain's CDR3 is CASGGGAYGYTF. The CDR3 nucleotides read TGTGCCAGCGGGGGAGGGGCTTATGGCTACACCTTC.

This clone was observed once. The rearrangement uses TRBV28 and TRBJ1-2; the D gene is possibly TRBD1 (6 bases). V was trimmed by 9 bases and J by 8 bases, leaving 16 bases between them. The length of the CDR3 is 12 residues. Germline V CDR1 and CDR2: MDHEN, SYDVKM. CDR3: CASAGAGLGYTF. CDR3 DNA sequence: TGTGCCAGTGCGGGGGCAGGATTAGGCTACACCTTC.

The genes are TRBV6-5 and TRBJ2-6; the match to TRBD2 covers 7 bases. The CDR3 runs to 15 residues. In germline, CDR1 is MNHEY, CDR2 SVGAGI. J gave up 2 bases and V 4 bases, and 2 bases lay outside the gene matches. The CDR3 reads CASSWEGAGANVLTF. Written as DNA, the CDR3 is TGTGCCAGCAGTTGGGAGGGAGCTGGGGCCAACGTCCTGACTTTC.

Only a few counts were recorded for this clone. V usage is TRBV4-3 and J usage is TRBJ1-5; 7 nucleotides agree with TRBD1. V was clipped by 0 bases and J by 6 bases; unmatched bases: 5. Germline values: CDR1 LGHNA, CDR2 YSLEER. The CDR3 consists of 15 residues. The CDR3 sequence is CASSQDSRGSQPQHF. CDR3 DNA: TGCGCCAGCAGCCAAGATTCCAGGGGGAGTCAGCCCCAGCATTTT.

V and J are TRBV30 and TRBJ1-6; D not resolved. Germline V gives CDR1 GTSNPN, CDR2 SVGIG (reference sequence). The CDR3 totals 15 residues. With 0 bases removed from V and 5 bases from J, the gap between germline ends came to 11 bases. The CDR3 sequence is CAWSVRATDNSPLHF. The CDR3 bases are TGTGCCTGGAGTGTACGGGCAACCGATAATTCACCCCTCCACTTT.

On this clone: The germline gene is not matched at one end of the junction; a read error may be the cause. The chain combines TRBV7-7 with TRBJ2-3; TRBD1 matches at 7 bases. The CDR3 loop spans 13 amino acids. Germline V gene lookup returns CDR1 SSHAT and CDR2 FNYEAQ (reference sequence). The chain's CDR3 is CASSPGTANTQYF. The CDR3, as DNA: TGTGCTAGCAGCCCTGGGACAGCAAATACGCAGTATTTT.

The chain recombines TRBV7-2 with TRBJ2-7; 12 bases agree with TRBD2. The V gene end was trimmed by 3 bases and the J gene end by 4 bases; junction bases not matched to a gene: 4. CDR3 size: 15 residues. Germline CDR1 SGHTA, CDR2 FQGNSA. For the CDR3, the DNA is TGTGCCAGCAGCTTTGGACTAGCGGGAATGTACGAGCAGTACTTC. Translated, it gives CASSFGLAGMYEQYF.

This chain uses TRBV28 with TRBJ2-2, with D perhaps matching TRBD1 or TRBD2 (5 bases each). This CDR3 has 13 residues. CDR1 is MDHEN, CDR2 SYDVKM, per germline. Trimming took off 6 bases at V and 2 bases at J, with 7 bases between the two ends. CDR3 coding DNA: TGTGCCAGCAGGGGACCAAACACCGGGGAGCTGTTTTTT. This sequence encodes CASRGPNTGELFF.

The V call is TRBV5-6, the J call TRBJ2-5, with TRBD1 matching 10 bases. Judging by the DNA end, TRBJ2-7 fits better; the J call may be wrong. Germline V gene sequence: CDR1 SGHDT, CDR2 YYEEEE. The CDR3 runs 15 residues. The CDR3 spells CASSPWTGGALEQYF. CDR3 coding DNA: TGTGCCAGCAGCCCCTGGACAGGGGGGGCCCTCGAGCAGTACTTC.

The V and J genes are TRBV6-6 and TRBJ1-2, with D maybe TRBD1 (6 bases). The CDR3 consists of 14 residues. CDR1 and CDR2 from the germline V gene are MNHNY and SVGAGI (reference sequence). V was shortened by 6 bases and J by 3 bases, with 14 bases between the two germline ends. CDR3 coding DNA: TGTGCCAGCAGCTTTGCGGGGGGCGACTATGGCTACACCTTC. This encodes CASSFAGGDYGYTF.

The rearrangement uses TRBV28 and TRBJ1-2; D is unclear. Germline V lookup: CDR1 MDHEN, CDR2 SYDVKM. Trimming cost V 7 bases and J 2 bases, with 11 bases left between them. The CDR3 loop spans 13 amino acids. The CDR3 DNA reads TGTGCCAGCAAGGAGGGTAGAAACTATGGCTACACCTTC. It translates to CASKEGRNYGYTF.